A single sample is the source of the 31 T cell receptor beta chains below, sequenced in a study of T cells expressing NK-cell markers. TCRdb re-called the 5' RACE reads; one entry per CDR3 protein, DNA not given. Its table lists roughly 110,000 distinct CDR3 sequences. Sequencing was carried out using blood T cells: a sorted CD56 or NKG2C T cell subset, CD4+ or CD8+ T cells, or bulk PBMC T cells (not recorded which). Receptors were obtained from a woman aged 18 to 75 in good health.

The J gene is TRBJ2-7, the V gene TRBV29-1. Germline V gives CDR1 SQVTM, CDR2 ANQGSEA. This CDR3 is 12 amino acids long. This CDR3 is CSIRKNSYEQYF.

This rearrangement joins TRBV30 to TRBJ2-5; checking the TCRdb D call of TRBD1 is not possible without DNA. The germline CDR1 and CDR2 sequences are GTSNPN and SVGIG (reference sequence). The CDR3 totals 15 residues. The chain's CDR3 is CAWSGDTYFAETQYF. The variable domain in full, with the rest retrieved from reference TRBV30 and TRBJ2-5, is SQTIHQWPATLVQPVGSPLSLECTVEGTSNPNLYWYRQAAGRGLQLLFYSVGIGQISSEVPQNLSASRPQDRQFILSSKKLLLSDSGFYLCAWSGDTYFAETQYFGPGTRLLVL.

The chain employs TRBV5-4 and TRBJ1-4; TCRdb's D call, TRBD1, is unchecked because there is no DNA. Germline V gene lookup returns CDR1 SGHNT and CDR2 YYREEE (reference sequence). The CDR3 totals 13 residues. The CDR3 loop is CASRPGEEEKLFF.

The CDR3 loop reads CASSLVQGATGELFF. The J gene is TRBJ2-2, the V gene TRBV7-8; no DNA is available, so the TRBD1 call from TCRdb remains unchecked. The CDR3 consists of 15 residues. Germline values: CDR1 SGHVS, CDR2 FQNEAQ.

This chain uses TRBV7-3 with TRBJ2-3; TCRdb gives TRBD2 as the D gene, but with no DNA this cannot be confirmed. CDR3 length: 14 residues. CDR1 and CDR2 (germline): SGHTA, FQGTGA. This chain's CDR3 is CASSFSGTTDTQYF. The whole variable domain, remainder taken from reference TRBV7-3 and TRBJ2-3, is GAGVSQTPSNKVTEKGKYVELRCDPISGHTALYWYRQSLGQGPEFLIYFQGTGAADDSGLPNDRFFAVRPEGSVSTLKIQRTERGDSAVYLCASSFSGTTDTQYFGPGTRLTVL.

The CDR3 sequence is CASSLQGGHQPQHF. The chain uses TRBV5-5 and TRBJ1-5; TCRdb's D call, TRBD1, is unchecked because there is no DNA. CDR3 length equals 14 residues. Germline V CDR1 and CDR2: SGHKS, YYEKEE (reference sequence).

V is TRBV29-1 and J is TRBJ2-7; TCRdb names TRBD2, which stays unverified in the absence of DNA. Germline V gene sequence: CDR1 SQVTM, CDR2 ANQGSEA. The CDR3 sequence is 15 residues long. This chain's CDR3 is CSVEWTSGRTSEQYF.

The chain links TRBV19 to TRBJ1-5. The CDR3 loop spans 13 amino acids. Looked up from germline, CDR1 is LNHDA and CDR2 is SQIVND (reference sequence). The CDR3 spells CASSIGWTSPQHF.

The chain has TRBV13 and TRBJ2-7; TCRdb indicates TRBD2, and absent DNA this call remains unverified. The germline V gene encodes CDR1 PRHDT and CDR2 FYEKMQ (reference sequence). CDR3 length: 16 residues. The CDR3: CASSSSKTSAYYEQYF. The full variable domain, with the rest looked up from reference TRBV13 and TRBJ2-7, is AAGVIQSPRHLIKEKRETATLKCYPIPRHDTVYWYQQGPGQDPQFLISFYEKMQSDKGSIPDRFSAQQFSDYHSELNMSSLELGDSALYFCASSSSKTSAYYEQYFGPGTRLTVT.

The CDR3 sequence is CASSQERQANEKLFF. This sequence joins TRBV3-1 and TRBJ1-4. The CDR3 length is 15 residues. CDR1 is LGHDT and CDR2 is YNNKEL in the germline V gene (reference sequence). Complete variable domain (other parts from reference TRBV3-1 and TRBJ1-4): DTAVSQTPKYLVTQMGNDKSIKCEQNLGHDTMYWYKQDSKKFLKIMFSYNNKELIINETVPNRFSPKSPDKAHLNLHINSLELGDSAVYFCASSQERQANEKLFFGSGTQLSVL.

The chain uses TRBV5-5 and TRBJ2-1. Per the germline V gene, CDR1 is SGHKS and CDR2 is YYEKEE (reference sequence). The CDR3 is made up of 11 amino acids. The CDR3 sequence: CASSSFNEQFF.

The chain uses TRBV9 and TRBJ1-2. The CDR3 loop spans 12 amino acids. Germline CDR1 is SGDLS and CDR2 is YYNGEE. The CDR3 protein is CASRASNYGYTF. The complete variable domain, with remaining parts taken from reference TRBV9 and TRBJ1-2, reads DSGVTQTPKHLITATGQRVTLRCSPRSGDLSVYWYQQSLDQGLQFLIQYYNGEERAKGNILERFSAQQFPDLHSELNLSSLELGDSALYFCASRASNYGYTFGSGTRLTVV.

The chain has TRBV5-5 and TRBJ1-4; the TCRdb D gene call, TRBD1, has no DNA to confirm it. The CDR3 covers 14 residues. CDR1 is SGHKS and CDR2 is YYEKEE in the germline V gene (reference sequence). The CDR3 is CASSSGQGYEKLFF.

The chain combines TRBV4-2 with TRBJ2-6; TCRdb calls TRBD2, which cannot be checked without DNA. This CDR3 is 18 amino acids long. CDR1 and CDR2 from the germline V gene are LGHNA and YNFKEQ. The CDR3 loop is CASSQESQSSSGANVLTF.

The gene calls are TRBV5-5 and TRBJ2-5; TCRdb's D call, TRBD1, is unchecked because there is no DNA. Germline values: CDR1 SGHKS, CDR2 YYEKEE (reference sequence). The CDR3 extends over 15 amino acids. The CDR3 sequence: CASRIEWTPQETQYF.

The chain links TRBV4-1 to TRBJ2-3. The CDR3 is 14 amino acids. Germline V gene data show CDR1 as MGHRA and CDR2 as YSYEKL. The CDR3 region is CASSQTASTDTQYF.

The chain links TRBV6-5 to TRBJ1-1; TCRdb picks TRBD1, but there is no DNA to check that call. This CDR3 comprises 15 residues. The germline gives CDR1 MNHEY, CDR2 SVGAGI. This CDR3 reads CASSYSGQSNTEAFF.

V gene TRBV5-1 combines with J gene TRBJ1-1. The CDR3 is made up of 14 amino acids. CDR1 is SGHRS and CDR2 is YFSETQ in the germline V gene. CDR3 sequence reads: CASQDPTGNTEAFF.

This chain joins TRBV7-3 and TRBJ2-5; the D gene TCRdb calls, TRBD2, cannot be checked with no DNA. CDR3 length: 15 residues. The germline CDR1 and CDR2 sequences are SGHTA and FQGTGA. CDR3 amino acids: CASSYLGTSEETQYF.

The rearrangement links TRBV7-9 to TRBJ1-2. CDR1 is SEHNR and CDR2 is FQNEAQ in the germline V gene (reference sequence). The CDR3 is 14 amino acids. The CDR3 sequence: CASSLVGEHYGYTF.

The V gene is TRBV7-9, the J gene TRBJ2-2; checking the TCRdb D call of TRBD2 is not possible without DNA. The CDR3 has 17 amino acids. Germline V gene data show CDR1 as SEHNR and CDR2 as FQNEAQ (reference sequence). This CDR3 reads CASSLAISGRAAGELFF.

The chain's CDR3 is CASRLTLNTEAFF. The rearrangement uses TRBV5-6 and TRBJ1-1. Germline V gene lookup returns CDR1 SGHDT and CDR2 YYEEEE. This CDR3 has 13 residues.

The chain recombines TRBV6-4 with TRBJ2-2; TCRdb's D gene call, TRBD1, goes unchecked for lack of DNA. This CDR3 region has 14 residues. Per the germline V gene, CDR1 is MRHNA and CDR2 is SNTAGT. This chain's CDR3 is CASSRGADTGELFF.

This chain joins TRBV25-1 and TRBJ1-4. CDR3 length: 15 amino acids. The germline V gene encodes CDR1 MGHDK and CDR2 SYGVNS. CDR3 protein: CASSESPATNEKLFF.

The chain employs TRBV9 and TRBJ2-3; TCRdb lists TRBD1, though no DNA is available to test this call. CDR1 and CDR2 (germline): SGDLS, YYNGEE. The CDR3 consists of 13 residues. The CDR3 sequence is CASSVLGGDTQYF.

CDR3 amino acids: CASSQFRPGSGNTIYF. The chain recombines TRBV14 with TRBJ1-3; no DNA is available, so the TRBD1 call from TCRdb remains unchecked. Germline values: CDR1 SGHDN, CDR2 FVKESK. The CDR3 covers 16 residues. Complete variable domain (other parts from reference TRBV14 and TRBJ1-3): EAGVTQFPSHSVIEKGQTVTLRCDPISGHDNLYWYRRVMGKEIKFLLHFVKESKQDESGMPNNRFLAERTGGTYSTLKVQPAELEDSGVYFCASSQFRPGSGNTIYFGEGSWLTVV.

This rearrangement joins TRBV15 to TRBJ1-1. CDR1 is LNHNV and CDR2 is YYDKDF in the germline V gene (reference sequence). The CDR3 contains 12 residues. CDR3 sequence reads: CATRSGNTEAFF.

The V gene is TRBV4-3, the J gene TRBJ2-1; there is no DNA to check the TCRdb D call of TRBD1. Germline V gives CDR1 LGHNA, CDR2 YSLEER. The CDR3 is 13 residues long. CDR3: CASSLDRFLEQFF.

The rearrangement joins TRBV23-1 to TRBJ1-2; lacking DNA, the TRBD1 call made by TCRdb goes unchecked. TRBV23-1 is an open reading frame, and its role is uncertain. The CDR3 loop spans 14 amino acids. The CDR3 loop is CASSSGTGQTGYTF.

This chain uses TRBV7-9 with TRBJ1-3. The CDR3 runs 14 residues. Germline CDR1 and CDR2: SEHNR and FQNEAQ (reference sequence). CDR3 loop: CASSLGISGNTIYF. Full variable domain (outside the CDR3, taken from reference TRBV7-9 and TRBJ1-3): DTGVSQNPRHKITKRGQNVTFRCDPISEHNRLYWYRQTLGQGPEFLTYFQNEAQLEKSRLLSDRFSAERPKGSFSTLEIQRTEQGDSAMYLCASSLGISGNTIYFGEGSWLTVV.

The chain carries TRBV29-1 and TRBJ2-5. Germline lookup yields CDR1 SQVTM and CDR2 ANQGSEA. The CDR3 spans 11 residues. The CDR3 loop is CSVDGGWAQYF.